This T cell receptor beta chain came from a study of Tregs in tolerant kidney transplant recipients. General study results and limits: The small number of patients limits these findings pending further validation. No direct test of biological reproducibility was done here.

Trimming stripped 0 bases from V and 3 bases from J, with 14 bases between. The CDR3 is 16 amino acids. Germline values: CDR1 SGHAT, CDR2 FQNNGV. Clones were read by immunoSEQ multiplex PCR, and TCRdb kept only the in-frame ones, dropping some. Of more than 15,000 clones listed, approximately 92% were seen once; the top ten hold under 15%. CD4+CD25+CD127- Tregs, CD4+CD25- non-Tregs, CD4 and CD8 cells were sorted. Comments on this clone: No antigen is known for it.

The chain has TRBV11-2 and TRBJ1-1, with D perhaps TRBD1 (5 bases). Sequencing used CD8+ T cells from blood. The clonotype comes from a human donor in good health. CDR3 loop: CASSLDPPQGDTEAFF. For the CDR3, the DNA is TGTGCCAGCAGCTTAGATCCGCCGCAGGGTGACACTGAAGCTTTCTTT.